Shown below are 13 T cell receptor beta chains from a single sample sequenced in a study of control samples from healthy donors and cancer patients. Here immunoSEQ multiplex PCR was the method, and the copy in TCRdb shows in-frame clones only, minus some. Of around 130,000 clones listed, roughly 90% are singletons. The sequenced material came from blood. The source is a man between 50 and 59 years old in good health.

This clone was seen just once. The chain is built from TRBV6-2 or TRBV6-3 and TRBJ2-3; 9 bases align to TRBD1. The CDR3 runs 16 residues. Germline assignment: CDR1 MNHEY and CDR2 SVGEGT. Trimming took 0 bases from V and 4 from J; bases not matched to a gene: 5. This chain's CDR3 is CASSYSRRTGADTQYF. CDR3 sequence (DNA): TGTGCCAGCAGTTACTCGAGAAGGACAGGGGCAGATACGCAGTATTTT.

V is TRBV6-4 and J is TRBJ1-1; the D is unclear. The germline CDR1 and CDR2 sequences are MRHNA and SNTAGT. This CDR3 has 14 residues. Trimming left V 6 bases short and J 4 bases short, with 15 bases between. The CDR3 DNA is TGTGCCAGCAGAGCGGGTTGGCAAGGCACTGAAGCTTTCTTT. This translates into CASRAGWQGTEAFF.

Concerning this clone itself: Mismatch with germline at one junction end may stem from a read error. CDR3 sequence (DNA): TGTGCCAGCAGCCAAGGGGCGGCCCGGGAGGACTTC. The encoded protein is CASSQGAAREDF. This rearrangement joins TRBV3-1 (or the pseudogene TRBV3-2) to TRBJ2-5, with 7 bases lining up with TRBD2. The CDR3 sequence is 12 residues long. CDR1 and CDR2 (germline): LGHDT, YNNKEL (reference sequence).

The chain links TRBV25-1 to TRBJ2-1; 8 bases are shared with TRBD1. Looked up from germline, CDR1 is MGHDK and CDR2 is SYGVNS. This CDR3 comprises 17 residues. The trim removed 2 bases at V and 0 bases at J, leaving 6 bases unmatched. This CDR3 reads CASSEGRTGSSYNEQFF. CDR3 bases: TGTGCCAGCAGTGAAGGAAGGACAGGGAGCTCCTACAATGAGCAGTTCTTC.

CDR3 coding DNA: TGTGCCAGCAGCGTAGCTATCACAGGGGAGGCGGCCTACGAGCAGTACTTC. Protein: CASSVAITGEAAYEQYF. This chain connects TRBV9 to TRBJ2-7; a possible D gene is TRBD1 (7 bases). CDR1 is SGDLS and CDR2 is YYNGEE in the germline V gene. Trimming stripped 0 bases from V and 2 bases from J, with 18 bases between. There are 17 residues in the CDR3. Using reference TRBV9 and TRBJ2-7 for the parts outside the CDR3, the full variable domain is DSGVTQTPKHLITATGQRVTLRCSPRSGDLSVYWYQQSLDQGLQFLIQYYNGEERAKGNILERFSAQQFPDLHSELNLSSLELGDSALYFCASSVAITGEAAYEQYFGPGTRLTVT.

The rearrangement links TRBV5-1 to TRBJ1-3; no clear D gene. This CDR3 has 16 residues. The germline V gene has CDR1 SGHRS and CDR2 YFSETQ. V lost 4 bases and J lost 0, with 14 bases in between. The CDR3 nucleotides read TGCGCCAGCAGCGTCCAAGCCCCCCTCTCTGGAAACACCATATATTTT. Translation: CASSVQAPLSGNTIYF.

This clone was observed a single time. The chain employs TRBV27 and TRBJ1-4; maybe TRBD1 (6 bases). The germline V gene encodes CDR1 MNHEY and CDR2 SMNVEV (reference sequence). V lost 6 bases and J lost 3, with 11 bases in between. The CDR3 consists of 14 residues. For the CDR3, the DNA is TGTGCCAGCAGAAGGGGGTTGCCTAATGAAAAACTGTTTTTT. This translates into CASRRGLPNEKLFF. The whole variable domain, filled in from reference TRBV27 and TRBJ1-4, reads EAQVTQNPRYLITVTGKKLTVTCSQNMNHEYMSWYRQDPGLGLRQIYYSMNVEVTDKGDVPEGYKVSRKEKRNFPLILESPSPNQTSLYFCASRRGLPNEKLFFGSGTQLSVL.

The rearrangement links TRBV7-8 to TRBJ1-1; D call uncertain. The V gene's germline CDR1 is SGHVS and CDR2 FQNEAQ. The ends were cut back, 5 bases at V and 5 bases at J, with 12 bases in the middle. CDR3 size: 13 residues. CDR3 bases: TGTGCCAGCAGCGCGGGTCTTGGGACTGAAGCTTTCTTT. The encoded protein is CASSAGLGTEAFF.

This clone has just a few counts. This rearrangement joins TRBV2 to TRBJ1-5; no definite D call. With 8 bases removed from V and 11 bases from J, the gap between germline ends came to 19 bases. The CDR3 runs 13 residues. Germline-derived CDR1 and CDR2 are SNHLY and FYNNEI. CDR3 coding DNA: TGTGCCAGCTTGGCAGGACCCCAATGGGCCCAGCATTTT. This gives the protein CASLAGPQWAQHF.

The chain uses TRBV6-6 and TRBJ1-1; D remains unclear. Trimming cost V 6 bases and J 3 bases, with 17 bases left between them. In germline, CDR1 is MNHNY, CDR2 SVGAGI (reference sequence). CDR3 length: 15 residues. This CDR3 reads CASSGQRAKDTEAFF. The CDR3, as DNA: TGTGCCAGCAGCGGTCAGAGGGCGAAGGACACTGAAGCTTTCTTT.

The rearrangement uses TRBV7-2 and TRBJ2-7; D may be TRBD1 (6 bases). Germline CDR1 and CDR2: SGHTA and FQGNSA. The CDR3 is 14 amino acids. Trimming stripped 1 base from V and 2 bases from J, with 9 bases between. The CDR3 nucleotides are TGTGCCAGCAGCTTAGGGGACATCCCCTACGAGCAGTACTTC. Its protein product is CASSLGDIPYEQYF. The whole variable domain, remainder taken from reference TRBV7-2 and TRBJ2-7, is GAGVSQSPSNKVTEKGKDVELRCDPISGHTALYWYRQSLGQGLEFLIYFQGNSAPDKSGLPSDRFSAERTGGSVSTLTIQRTQQEDSAVYLCASSLGDIPYEQYFGPGTRLTVT.

The V and J genes are TRBV6-5 and TRBJ1-5, with 11 bases fitting TRBD1. CDR3 length: 14 residues. V dropped 6 bases and J dropped 7; count of bases not matched to a gene: 5. Germline V gives CDR1 MNHEY, CDR2 SVGAGI. The CDR3 loop is CASRRTGGEQPQHF. The DNA for the CDR3 is TGTGCCAGCAGGAGGACAGGGGGCGAGCAGCCCCAGCATTTT.

V is TRBV15 and J is TRBJ2-1; no firm D call. V lost 0 bases to trimming and J lost 0 bases, with 6 bases between them. The CDR3 length is 15 residues. The germline V gene encodes CDR1 LNHNV and CDR2 YYDKDF (reference sequence). The CDR3 DNA follows: TGTGCCACCAGCAGAGAAGGCAGCTCCTACAATGAGCAGTTCTTC. Its protein is CATSREGSSYNEQFF.